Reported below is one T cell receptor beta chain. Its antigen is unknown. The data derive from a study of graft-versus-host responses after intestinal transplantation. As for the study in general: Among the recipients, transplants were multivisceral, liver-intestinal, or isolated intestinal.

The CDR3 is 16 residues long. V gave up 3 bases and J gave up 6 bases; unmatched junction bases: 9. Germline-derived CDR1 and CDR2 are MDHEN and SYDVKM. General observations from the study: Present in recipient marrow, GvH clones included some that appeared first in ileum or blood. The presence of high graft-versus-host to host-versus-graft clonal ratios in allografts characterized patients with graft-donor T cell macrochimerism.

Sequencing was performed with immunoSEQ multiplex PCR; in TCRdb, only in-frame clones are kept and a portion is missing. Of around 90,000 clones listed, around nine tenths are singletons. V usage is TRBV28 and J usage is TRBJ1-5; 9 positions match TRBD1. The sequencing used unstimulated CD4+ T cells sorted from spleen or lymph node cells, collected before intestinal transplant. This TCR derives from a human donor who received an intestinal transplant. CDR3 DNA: TGTGCCAGCAGTTTCACCGGGACAGGGTACAGTCAGCCCCAGCATTTT. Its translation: CASSFTGTGYSQPQHF. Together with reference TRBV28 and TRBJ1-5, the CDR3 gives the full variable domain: DVKVTQSSRYLVKRTGEKVFLECVQDMDHENMFWYRQDPGLGLRLIYFSYDVKMKEKGDIPEGYSVSREKKERFSLILESASTNQTSMYLCASSFTGTGYSQPQHFGDGTRLSIL.